These 22 T cell receptor beta chains were all obtained from the same sample, sequenced in a study of cytomegalovirus exposure and HLA in healthy donors (dated by TCRdb to about 2017). Library preparation was by the immunoSEQ multiplex PCR assay. For the multiplex PCR, a mixture combining 60 forward primers for TCR Vbeta segments and 13 reverse primers for TCR Jbeta segments was used. The clones in this table, taken by TCRdb from immuneACCESS, are in-frame only. Not every clone is retained; where verified, under half of the shortfall comes from an unresolved V gene, and the cause of the rest is unknown. This sample comprises about 140,000 clones, about 80% of them detected only once. Together, the top ten hold more than 4% of the sample. Sequenced sample: PBMCs. The receptor set was obtained from a man aged 40-49 years in good health and CMV-seropositive.

The chain joins TRBV6-1 to TRBJ2-7, with TRBD1 as a possible D gene (6 bases). Trimming removed 7 bases at V and 2 bases at J, with 9 bases between. Germline loops: CDR1 MNHNS, CDR2 SASEGT. This CDR3 has 12 amino acids. CDR3 nucleotides: TGTGCCAGCACACAGGGTGCCTACGAGCAGTACTTC. It codes for CASTQGAYEQYF.

V is TRBV11-2 and J is TRBJ2-7; 9 bases fit TRBD2. Germline lookup yields CDR1 SGHAT and CDR2 FQNNGV. J gave up 6 bases and V 1 base, and 1 base lay outside the gene matches. The CDR3 totals 13 residues. CDR3 loop: CASSLATSGEQYF. Written as DNA, the CDR3 is TGTGCCAGCAGCTTAGCGACTAGCGGCGAGCAGTACTTC. The full variable domain, with the rest looked up from reference TRBV11-2 and TRBJ2-7, is EAGVAQSPRYKIIEKRQSVAFWCNPISGHATLYWYQQILGQGPKLLIQFQNNGVVDDSQLPKDRFSAERLKGVDSTLKIQPAKLEDSAVYLCASSLATSGEQYFGPGTRLTVT.

The chain employs TRBV30 and TRBJ2-7; TRBD1 is a possible D gene (6 bases). The CDR3 consists of 14 residues. Between the trimmed V and J ends, which lost 3 bases and 0 bases, there was a span of 12 bases. Germline assignment: CDR1 GTSNPN and CDR2 SVGIG (reference sequence). Here the CDR3 reads CAWRERTASYEQYF. The CDR3 nucleotides are TGTGCCTGGAGGGAAAGGACAGCCTCCTACGAGCAGTACTTC. The full variable domain, with the rest looked up from reference TRBV30 and TRBJ2-7, is SQTIHQWPATLVQPVGSPLSLECTVEGTSNPNLYWYRQAAGRGLQLLFYSVGIGQISSEVPQNLSASRPQDRQFILSSKKLLLSDSGFYLCAWRERTASYEQYFGPGTRLTVT.

V and J are TRBV5-6 and TRBJ1-5; D might be TRBD1 (5 bases). This CDR3 has 14 amino acids. Germline-derived CDR1 and CDR2 are SGHDT and YYEEEE. Trimming pared 0 bases from V and 6 bases from J, leaving 10 bases between. DNA of the CDR3: TGTGCCAGCAGCTTGGGGGCAGGGTTTCAGCCCCAGCATTTT. Its translation: CASSLGAGFQPQHF.

CDR3 DNA sequence: TGTGCCAGCAGCGCCCCCCAGGGGAGTGGCGAGCAGTACTTC. Protein sequence: CASSAPQGSGEQYF. This chain uses TRBV27 with TRBJ2-7; tentatively, D is TRBD1 (6 bases). Trimming pared 6 bases from V and 6 bases from J, leaving 18 bases between. The CDR3 totals 14 residues. Germline loops: CDR1 MNHEY, CDR2 SMNVEV (reference sequence).

The chain recombines TRBV2 with TRBJ2-7, with D maybe TRBD1 (5 bases). Germline CDR1 is SNHLY and CDR2 is FYNNEI. CDR3 size: 15 residues. The germline V and J ends were trimmed by 7 bases and 1 base, with 17 bases remaining between them. CDR3: CASTSLAGLSYEQYF. The CDR3 DNA follows: TGTGCCAGCACCAGTTTGGCAGGGCTATCCTACGAGCAGTACTTC.

The chain couples TRBV11-2 to TRBJ1-5; D gene ambiguous. CDR3 size: 15 residues. Per the germline V gene, CDR1 is SGHAT and CDR2 is FQNNGV. The V end was cut by 5 bases, the J end by 7 bases, with 18 bases between. This chain's CDR3 is CASSPRGAGSQPQHF. The CDR3 coding sequence is TGTGCCAGCAGCCCGCGGGGTGCCGGTAGCCAGCCCCAGCATTTT.

This clone occurred once. The V gene is TRBV19, the J gene TRBJ1-2; the match to TRBD1 covers 7 bases. Germline loops: CDR1 LNHDA, CDR2 SQIVND (reference sequence). The CDR3 loop spans 15 amino acids. The ends lost 4 bases at V and 5 bases at J; junction bases unmatched: 10. The CDR3 DNA follows: TGTGCCAGTAGTACTGTCGACAGGGTTGAATATGGCTACACCTTC. It encodes CASSTVDRVEYGYTF.

J is TRBJ2-4 and V is TRBV27; weak D call: TRBD2 (5 bases). CDR3 length: 15 residues. CDR1 and CDR2 (germline): MNHEY, SMNVEV (reference sequence). V lost 5 bases, J lost 2 bases, and 13 bases lay in between. CDR3 in DNA: TGTGCCAGCAGTCACCTCGCGGGCCCCAAAAACATTCAGTACTTC. Protein product: CASSHLAGPKNIQYF.

The chain has TRBV20-1 and TRBJ2-7, with 8 bases identical to TRBD1. The CDR3 is 11 amino acids. CDR1 is DFQATT and CDR2 is SNEGSKA in the germline V gene (reference sequence). Trimming cost V 6 bases and J 6 bases; bases outside gene matches: 4. This CDR3 is CSATDRGEQYF. CDR3 DNA: TGCAGTGCCACTGACAGGGGCGAGCAGTACTTC.

In its sample, this clone was seen a few times. The V and J genes are TRBV7-3 and TRBJ2-2, with a weak D call TRBD2 (6 bases). CDR3 length: 15 residues. V lost 2 bases to trimming and J lost 2 bases, with 9 bases between them. CDR1 is SGHTA and CDR2 is FQGTGA in the germline V gene. CDR3 protein: CASSLGGDNTGELFF. CDR3 sequence (DNA): TGTGCCAGCAGCTTAGGAGGGGACAACACCGGGGAGCTGTTTTTT.

This chain connects TRBV19 to TRBJ2-7; 10 positions agree with TRBD2. V shed 2 bases and J 1 base; nucleotides not matched to a gene: 2. Germline V lookup: CDR1 LNHDA, CDR2 SQIVND (reference sequence). The CDR3 covers 15 residues. CDR3 sequence reads: CASSILAGESYEQYF. For the CDR3, the DNA is TGTGCCAGTAGTATACTAGCGGGAGAGTCCTACGAGCAGTACTTC. The complete variable domain, with remaining parts taken from reference TRBV19 and TRBJ2-7, reads DGGITQSPKYLFRKEGQNVTLSCEQNLNHDAMYWYRQDPGQGLRLIYYSQIVNDFQKGDIAEGYSVSREKKESFPLTVTSAQKNPTAFYLCASSILAGESYEQYFGPGTRLTVT.

This clone was observed a handful of times. V is TRBV30 and J is TRBJ2-6, with 9 positions matching TRBD1. Per germline, CDR1 GTSNPN and CDR2 SVGIG (reference sequence). The CDR3 covers 14 residues. J lost 4 bases, V lost 7 bases, and 5 bases had no gene match. CDR3 DNA sequence: TGTGCCTCACAGGGGGCGGCCGGGGCCAACGTCCTGACTTTC. It yields the protein CASQGAAGANVLTF.

CDR3 coding DNA: TGCGCCAGCAGCTTTTGGGGTCGCGGGGAAGAGACCCAGTACTTC. It is translated as CASSFWGRGEETQYF. This chain links TRBV5-1 with TRBJ2-5, with TRBD2 as a possible D gene (6 bases). Trimming stripped 2 bases from V and 3 bases from J, with 14 bases between. This CDR3 region has 15 residues. Germline V gene lookup returns CDR1 SGHRS and CDR2 YFSETQ. Variable domain in full (rest from reference TRBV5-1 and TRBJ2-5): KAGVTQTPRYLIKTRGQQVTLSCSPISGHRSVSWYQQTPGQGLQFLFEYFSETQRNKGNFPGRFSGRQFSNSRSEMNVSTLELGDSALYLCASSFWGRGEETQYFGPGTRLLVL.

The V and J genes are TRBV7-3 and TRBJ1-1, with 10 bases aligning to TRBD1. The CDR3 has 15 amino acids. With V trimmed by 5 bases and J by 3 bases, 6 bases remained unmatched. Germline assignment: CDR1 SGHTA and CDR2 FQGTGA. CDR3 nucleotides: TGTGCCAGCAGCCCGACAGGGGGCGCCTACACTGAAGCTTTCTTT. This translates into CASSPTGGAYTEAFF.

This sequence joins TRBV5-1 and TRBJ2-7, with 9 nucleotides matching TRBD2. This CDR3 is built from 16 residues. Trimming at V came to 0 bases and at J to 7 bases, leaving 11 bases not matched to a gene. The germline V gene encodes CDR1 SGHRS and CDR2 YFSETQ. The CDR3 coding sequence is TGCGCCAGCAGCTTGGAGGGCGGGAGGGGGCGTCGGGAGCAGTACTTC. It specifies CASSLEGGRGRREQYF.

The V gene is TRBV27, the J gene TRBJ1-6; 9 bases are shared with TRBD1. Germline V lookup: CDR1 MNHEY, CDR2 SMNVEV (reference sequence). The CDR3 extends over 15 amino acids. V dropped 5 bases and J dropped 7; count of bases not matched to a gene: 6. The chain's CDR3 is CASSLGTGQNSPLHF. The DNA of the CDR3 is TGTGCCAGCAGTCTAGGGACAGGGCAAAATTCACCCCTCCACTTT.

J is TRBJ2-7 and V is TRBV5-1, with 7 bases matching TRBD1. Germline V gene sequence: CDR1 SGHRS, CDR2 YFSETQ. The CDR3 extends over 13 amino acids. J lost 2 bases, V lost 4 bases, and 3 bases had no gene match. The CDR3 coding sequence is TGCGCCAGCAGCCGGGACAGCACCTACGAGCAGTACTTC. It yields the protein CASSRDSTYEQYF.

The chain recombines TRBV7-9 with TRBJ2-7; 13 bases match TRBD2. With 1 base clipped from V and 4 bases from J, the junction kept 1 base outside the gene matches. The CDR3 covers 15 residues. Looked up from germline, CDR1 is SEHNR and CDR2 is FQNEAQ (reference sequence). The CDR3 DNA sequence: TGTGCCAGCAGCTTAGGGACTAGCGGGAGTTACGAGCAGTACTTC. Its protein is CASSLGTSGSYEQYF.

V gene TRBV5-4 combines with J gene TRBJ1-6, with D maybe TRBD1 (5 bases). Germline loops: CDR1 SGHNT, CDR2 YYREEE (reference sequence). Trimming left V 2 bases short and J 7 bases short, with 16 bases between. The CDR3 is 16 residues long. In DNA form, the CDR3 reads TGTGCCAGCAGCTTTGCAGTAGGGGCAGAAAATTCACCCCTCCACTTT. Translation gives CASSFAVGAENSPLHF.

This rearrangement joins TRBV5-6 to TRBJ1-6, with a possible D match to TRBD1 (6 bases). V was pared by 1 base and J by 8 bases, with 10 bases between. Germline V lookup: CDR1 SGHDT, CDR2 YYEEEE. There are 14 residues in the CDR3. CDR3 protein: CASSLPRTDSPLHF. The CDR3, as DNA: TGTGCCAGCAGCTTGCCTAGGACAGATTCACCCCTCCACTTT.

The chain employs TRBV27 and TRBJ2-2; D may be TRBD2 (6 bases). The V gene's germline CDR1 is MNHEY and CDR2 SMNVEV (reference sequence). The CDR3 contains 14 residues. V was cut by 3 bases and J by 8 bases, with 13 bases left in between. The chain's CDR3 is CASSFLEGKGELFF. Written as DNA, the CDR3 is TGTGCCAGCAGTTTCTTGGAGGGCAAGGGGGAGCTGTTTTTT.